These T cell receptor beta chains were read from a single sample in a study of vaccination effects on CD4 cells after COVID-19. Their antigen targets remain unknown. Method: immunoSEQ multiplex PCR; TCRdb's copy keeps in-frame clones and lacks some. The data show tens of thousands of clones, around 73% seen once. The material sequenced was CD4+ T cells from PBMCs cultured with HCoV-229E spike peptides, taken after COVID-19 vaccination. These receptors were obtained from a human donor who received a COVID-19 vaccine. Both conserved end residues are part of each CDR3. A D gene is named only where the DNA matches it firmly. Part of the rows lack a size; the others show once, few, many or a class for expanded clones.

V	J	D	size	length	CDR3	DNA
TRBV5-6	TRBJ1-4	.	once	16	CASSYGEFGTGEKLFF	TGTGCCAGCAGCTACGGAGAATTTGGGACGGGCGAAAAACTGTTTTTT
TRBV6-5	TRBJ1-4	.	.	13	CASAEVWLRELFF	TGTGCCAGCGCAGAAGTCTGGCTTCGCGAACTGTTTTTT
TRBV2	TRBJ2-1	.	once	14	CASSPSGTPIQQFF	TGTGCCAGCAGTCCCTCCGGGACTCCAATCCAGCAGTTCTTC
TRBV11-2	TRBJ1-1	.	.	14	CASNTVGVSTEAFF	TGTGCCAGCAACACCGTGGGGGTTAGCACTGAAGCTTTCTTT
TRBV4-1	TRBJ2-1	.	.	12	CASKGWENEQFF	TGCGCCAGCAAGGGTTGGGAAAATGAGCAGTTCTTC
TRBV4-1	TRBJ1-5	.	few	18	CASSQGPAGPNSNQPQHF	TGCGCCAGCAGCCAAGGCCCCGCAGGGCCTAATAGCAATCAGCCCCAGCATTTT
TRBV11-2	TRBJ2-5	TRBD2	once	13	CASTGTRQETQYF	TGTGCCAGCACTGGGACTAGACAAGAGACCCAGTACTTC
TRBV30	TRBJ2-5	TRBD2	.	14	CAWNRGGYQETQYF	TGTGCCTGGAACCGGGGGGGTTATCAAGAGACCCAGTACTTC
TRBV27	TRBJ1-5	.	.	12	CASSRLNQPQHF	TGTGCCAGCAGTAGACTAAATCAGCCCCAGCATTTT
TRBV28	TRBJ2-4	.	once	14	CASSGPGGKNIQYF	TGTGCCAGCAGTGGCCCAGGGGGGAAAAACATTCAGTACTTC
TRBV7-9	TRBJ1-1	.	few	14	CASSLMQGNTEAFF	TGTGCCAGCAGCTTAATGCAGGGGAACACTGAAGCTTTCTTT
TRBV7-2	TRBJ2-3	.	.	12	CASSLFEDTQYF	TGTGCCAGCAGCTTGTTCGAGGATACGCAGTATTTT
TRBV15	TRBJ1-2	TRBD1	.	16	CATSVGTGGPYYGYTF	TGTGCCACCAGCGTGGGGACAGGGGGTCCTTACTATGGCTACACCTTC
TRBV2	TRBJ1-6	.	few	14	CASSVKGRYSPLHF	TGTGCCAGCAGTGTGAAGGGGAGGTATTCACCCCTCCACTTT
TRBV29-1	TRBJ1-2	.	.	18	CSVEKPLPKGSLYYGYTF	TGCAGCGTTGAAAAGCCCCTTCCAAAGGGATCCCTTTACTATGGCTACACCTTC
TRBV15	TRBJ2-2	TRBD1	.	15	CATSRGQVQGGELFF	TGTGCCACCAGCAGGGGACAGGTTCAGGGCGGGGAGCTGTTTTTT
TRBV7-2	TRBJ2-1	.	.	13	CASRDGTVGEQFF	TGTGCCAGCAGGGACGGAACCGTTGGTGAGCAGTTCTTC
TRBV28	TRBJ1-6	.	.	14	CASSLQVHNSPLHF	TGTGCCAGCAGTTTACAGGTTCACAATTCACCCCTCCACTTT
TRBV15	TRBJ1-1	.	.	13	CATIGIRSAEAFF	TGTGCCACCATAGGAATAAGGTCCGCTGAAGCTTTCTTT
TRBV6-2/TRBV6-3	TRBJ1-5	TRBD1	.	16	CASSPTGGLSNQPQHF	TGTGCCAGCAGTCCGACAGGGGGACTTAGCAATCAGCCCCAGCATTTT
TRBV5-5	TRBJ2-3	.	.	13	CASNPVKTDTQYF	TGTGCCAGCAACCCGGTGAAGACAGATACGCAGTATTTT
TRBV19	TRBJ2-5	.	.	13	CASRSGEQETQYF	TGTGCCAGTAGATCGGGGGAACAAGAGACCCAGTACTTC
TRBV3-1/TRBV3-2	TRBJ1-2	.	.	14	CASSRRTYNYGYTF	TGTGCCAGCAGCCGAAGGACTTACAACTATGGCTACACCTTC
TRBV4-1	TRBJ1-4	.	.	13	CASSLDFNEKLFF	TGCGCCAGCAGCCTGGACTTTAATGAAAAACTGTTTTTT
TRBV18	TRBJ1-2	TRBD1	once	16	CASSPKGDREAYGYTF	TGTGCCAGCTCACCAAAGGGAGACAGGGAGGCCTATGGCTACACCTTC
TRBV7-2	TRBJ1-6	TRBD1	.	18	CASSMGQGGGTYNSPLHF	TGTGCCAGCAGCATGGGACAGGGCGGCGGTACATATAATTCACCCCTCCACTTT
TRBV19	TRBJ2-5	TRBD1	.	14	CASSRGQGVQTQYF	TGTGCCAGTAGTCGGGGACAGGGTGTACAGACCCAGTACTTC
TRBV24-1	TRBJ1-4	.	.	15	CATSDPRSSNEKLFF	TGTGCCACCAGTGATCCGAGGAGTTCTAATGAAAAACTGTTTTTT
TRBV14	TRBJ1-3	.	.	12	CASSRGGTSIYF	TGTGCCAGCAGCCGGGGAGGAACGTCCATATATTTT
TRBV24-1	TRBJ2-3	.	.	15	CATSDPSGRDNTQYF	TGTGCCACCAGTGACCCATCGGGCAGGGATAATACGCAGTATTTT
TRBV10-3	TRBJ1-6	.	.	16	CATRGTQSSYNSPLHF	TGTGCGACCCGAGGGACACAGAGCTCCTATAATTCACCCCTCCACTTT